Listed below are T cell receptor beta chains from one sample, sequenced in a study of cytomegalovirus exposure and HLA in healthy donors. TCRdb's table, derived via immunoSEQ multiplex PCR, lists solely in-frame clones and lacks some. In the table there are 95,000 to 150,000 clones, 83% of which are singletons. The material sequenced was PBMCs. The receptors derive from a woman aged 40 to 50 in good health and CMV-seropositive. CDR3s include the opening cysteine and the closing phenylalanine or tryptophan. Fields, in order: J gene, D gene, clone size, V gene, CDR3 protein, CDR3 DNA. A D gene is named only where the DNA matches it firmly. The listing skips clone size in some rows; elsewhere it reads once, few, many or a size class.

TRBJ1-1 | - | - | TRBV4-2 | CASSQARLSPGRGTEAFF | TGTGCCAGCAGCCAAGCACGGTTGAGCCCCGGCAGGGGCACTGAAGCTTTCTTT
TRBJ2-7 | TRBD2 | - | TRBV7-8 | CASSLTSGRYEQYF | TGTGCCAGCAGCTTGACTAGCGGTCGGTACGAGCAGTACTTC
TRBJ2-1 | TRBD2 | - | TRBV6-4 | CASSYGLAGESYNEQFF | TGTGCCAGCAGTTACGGCTTAGCGGGAGAGTCCTACAATGAGCAGTTCTTC
TRBJ2-7 | TRBD1 | - | TRBV7-9 | CASSLEGRGHEQYF | TGTGCCAGCAGCTTAGAAGGCAGGGGGCACGAGCAGTACTTC
TRBJ2-7 | - | - | TRBV27 | CASSDRSSYEQYF | TGTGCCAGCAGCGACAGGAGCTCCTACGAGCAGTACTTC
TRBJ2-1 | TRBD2 | once | TRBV4-3 | CASSQGVAGDFDEQFF | TGCGCCAGCAGCCAAGGGGTAGCGGGGGATTTTGATGAGCAGTTCTTC
TRBJ2-5 | TRBD1 | - | TRBV6-1 | CASRRDRVGQETQYF | TGTGCCAGCAGGCGCGACAGGGTGGGCCAAGAGACCCAGTACTTC
TRBJ1-3 | - | - | TRBV9 | CASSASGGATTGNTIYF | TGTGCCAGCAGCGCCAGTGGAGGGGCGACCACTGGAAACACCATATATTTT
TRBJ2-1 | TRBD1 | - | TRBV5-6 | CASSLDRSNFEQFF | TGTGCCAGCAGTTTGGACAGGTCCAATTTTGAGCAGTTCTTC
TRBJ1-1 | - | - | TRBV4-1 | CASSQTGITEAFF | TGCGCCAGCAGCCAGACGGGGATAACTGAAGCTTTCTTT
TRBJ1-5 | - | - | TRBV7-2 | CASSSPNSDSGNQPQHF | TGTGCCAGCAGCTCGCCCAACTCAGACAGCGGCAATCAGCCCCAGCATTTT
TRBJ1-2 | TRBD1 | - | TRBV5-6 | CASSLLQGALGYTF | TGTGCCAGCAGCTTGTTACAGGGGGCTTTGGGCTACACCTTC
TRBJ2-5 | - | once | TRBV7-2 | CASSFDTQETQYF | TGTGCCAGCAGCTTTGACACTCAAGAGACCCAGTACTTC
TRBJ2-1 | TRBD2 | - | TRBV9 | CASSVDPPLAGGPEQFF | TGTGCCAGCAGCGTAGACCCCCCCCTAGCGGGAGGGCCTGAACAGTTCTTC
TRBJ2-7 | TRBD1 | once | TRBV5-1 | CASSSGTGGIEQYF | TGCGCCAGCAGCTCCGGGACAGGGGGCATCGAGCAGTACTTC
TRBJ2-3 | - | - | TRBV7-9 | CASSFRTRERVTDTQYF | TGTGCCAGCAGCTTTAGGACCCGGGAGCGTGTGACAGATACGCAGTATTTT
TRBJ1-2 | TRBD1 | - | TRBV6-5 | CASSGTRQGDYGYTF | TGTGCCAGCAGTGGTACAAGACAGGGTGACTATGGCTACACCTTC
TRBJ2-7 | TRBD2 | once | TRBV15 | CATSRDRGAYEQYF | TGTGCCACCAGCAGAGATCGGGGGGCCTACGAGCAGTACTTC
TRBJ1-2 | - | once | TRBV19 | CASSIAPRGSNYGYTF | TGTGCCAGTAGTATAGCCCCCCGGGGGTCTAACTATGGCTACACCTTC
TRBJ2-7 | TRBD1 | - | TRBV19 | CASSSSGQGGEQYF | TGTGCCAGTAGTTCCTCGGGACAGGGGGGCGAGCAGTACTTC
TRBJ1-4 | - | - | TRBV19 | CASRIEGAGEKLFF | TGTGCCAGTAGAATTGAGGGAGCGGGAGAAAAACTGTTTTTT
TRBJ1-2 | - | - | TRBV30 | CAGVQGWVDYGYTF | TGTGCCGGAGTTCAGGGTTGGGTCGACTATGGCTACACCTTC
TRBJ1-1 | TRBD1 | - | TRBV28 | CASSFPGTGNEAFF | TGTGCCAGCAGTTTTCCTGGGACAGGGAATGAAGCTTTCTTT
TRBJ2-1 | TRBD2 | - | TRBV4-1 | CASSQDPARLALSSYNEQFF | TGCGCCAGCAGCCAAGACCCGGCCCGACTAGCGTTGAGCTCCTACAATGAGCAGTTCTTC
TRBJ2-7 | - | few | TRBV7-9 | CASSMTVYEQYF | TGTGCCAGCAGCATGACAGTCTACGAGCAGTACTTC
TRBJ1-1 | - | - | TRBV7-2 | CASSSGPEAFF | TGTGCCAGCAGCTCGGGTCCTGAAGCTTTCTTT
TRBJ1-1 | - | - | TRBV5-4 | CASSLDSQATEAFF | TGTGCCAGCAGCTTGGACAGCCAAGCCACTGAAGCTTTCTTT
TRBJ2-6 | - | - | TRBV28 | CASSEGGAGANVLTF | TGTGCCAGCAGTGAGGGTGGGGCTGGGGCCAACGTCCTGACTTTC
TRBJ2-3 | TRBD2 | - | TRBV10-1 | CASSESGLAGTDTQYF | TGCGCCAGCAGTGAGTCAGGACTAGCGGGAACAGATACGCAGTATTTT
TRBJ1-5 | TRBD1 | - | TRBV18 | CASSPAGGLSNQPQHF | TGTGCCAGCTCACCCGCAGGGGGGCTTAGCAATCAGCCCCAGCATTTT
TRBJ2-3 | TRBD1 | - | TRBV7-9 | CASSLGQGGGTDTQYF | TGTGCCAGCAGCCTAGGACAGGGAGGAGGCACAGATACGCAGTATTTT
TRBJ2-1 | - | once | TRBV6-5 | CASSPGSYNEQFF | TGTGCCAGCAGCCCAGGGTCCTACAATGAGCAGTTCTTC
TRBJ2-1 | TRBD2 | - | TRBV7-2 | CASSLLAGGPGEQFF | TGTGCCAGCAGCTTACTAGCGGGAGGGCCGGGTGAGCAGTTCTTC
TRBJ2-5 | TRBD1 | - | TRBV6-5 | CASSYAGTGEETQYF | TGTGCCAGCAGTTACGCCGGGACAGGTGAAGAGACCCAGTACTTC
TRBJ1-3 | - | - | TRBV14 | CASSLITGYSGNTIYF | TGTGCCAGCAGCCTCATCACAGGCTACTCTGGAAACACCATATATTTT
TRBJ2-1 | TRBD1 | - | TRBV5-1 | CASSGTTGVNNNEQFF | TGCGCCAGCAGTGGAACTACAGGGGTTAATAACAATGAGCAGTTCTTC
TRBJ2-7 | TRBD1 | - | TRBV9 | CASSPKVTGFSEQYF | TGTGCCAGCAGCCCCAAGGTGACAGGGTTTTCCGAGCAGTACTTC
TRBJ2-1 | - | - | TRBV9 | CASSVATSAHLLDEQFF | TGTGCCAGCAGCGTAGCTACCAGCGCCCACCTGTTGGATGAGCAGTTCTTC
TRBJ1-1 | TRBD1 | once | TRBV16 | CASSPGTGGMAGTEAFF | TGTGCCAGCAGCCCGGGGACAGGGGGAATGGCGGGCACTGAAGCTTTCTTT
TRBJ2-1 | - | once | TRBV19 | CASSLSTYEQFF | TGTGCCAGTAGTCTCTCGACTTATGAGCAGTTCTTC
TRBJ1-3 | - | - | TRBV9 | CASSRRGTGNTIYF | TGTGCCAGCAGCCGGCGGGGAACGGGAAACACCATATATTTT
TRBJ2-1 | - | - | TRBV7-2 | CASSFSSYNEQFF | TGTGCCAGCAGCTTTTCGAGTTACAATGAGCAGTTCTTC
TRBJ2-5 | - | - | TRBV7-9 | CASSLRSQETQYF | TGTGCCAGCAGCCTGCGGAGTCAAGAGACCCAGTACTTC